Shown below are 13 T cell receptor beta chains from a single sample sequenced in a study of cytomegalovirus exposure and HLA in healthy donors. PCR amplification relied on 60 Vbeta primers (plus 13 Jbeta primers). Libraries were prepared by immunoSEQ multiplex PCR; TCRdb keeps only in-frame clonotypes and omits some of them. This table has around 76,000 clones, about two thirds appearing once. Material: PBMCs. The receptor source for this set is a man in his forties in good health and CMV-seropositive.

The count of this clone is one. V usage is TRBV7-9 and J usage is TRBJ2-7; D perhaps matches TRBD1 (6 bases). Germline CDR1 reads SEHNR; CDR2 reads FQNEAQ (reference sequence). V dropped 6 bases and J dropped 1 base, with 10 bases sitting between them. The CDR3 runs 13 residues. CDR3 coding DNA: TGTGCCAGCAGAGCAGACAGGTCCTACGAGCAGTACTTC. Its protein is CASRADRSYEQYF.

This chain links TRBV5-1 with TRBJ2-1, with D possibly TRBD1 on 6 matching bases. The CDR3 has 14 residues. CDR1 and CDR2 from the germline V gene are SGHRS and YFSETQ. V lost 3 bases and J 3 bases, leaving 10 bases between the germline ends. Here the CDR3 reads CASSSRDNYNEQFF. CDR3 nucleotide sequence: TGCGCCAGCAGCTCCCGGGACAACTACAATGAGCAGTTCTTC.

The V call is TRBV30, the J call TRBJ1-1; D ambiguous. Germline lookup yields CDR1 GTSNPN and CDR2 SVGIG (reference sequence). With 2 bases removed from V and 7 bases from J, the gap between germline ends came to 8 bases. CDR3 length equals 11 residues. CDR3 amino acids: CAWSRPGEAFF. CDR3 bases: TGTGCCTGGAGTCGTCCGGGTGAAGCTTTCTTT.

This clone appeared a single time. The chain links TRBV19 to TRBJ1-2; no clear D. The CDR3 is 13 amino acids. The V and J ends lost 0 bases and 8 bases respectively, with 10 bases between them. The germline CDR1 and CDR2 sequences are LNHDA and SQIVND (reference sequence). The CDR3 coding sequence is TGTGCCAGTAGTATAGAGCAGAGGATCGGCTACACCTTC. It is translated as CASSIEQRIGYTF.

The rearrangement links TRBV30 to TRBJ1-5; no firm D call. Trimming took off 0 bases at V and 9 bases at J, with 12 bases between the two ends. Germline V gene data show CDR1 as GTSNPN and CDR2 as SVGIG (reference sequence). The CDR3 runs 13 residues. CDR3 protein: CAWSVVGGRPQHF. The CDR3, as DNA: TGTGCCTGGAGTGTTGTGGGAGGACGGCCCCAGCATTTT.

This clone was observed once. This chain connects TRBV10-3 to TRBJ1-4, with TRBD1 as a possible D gene (5 bases). This CDR3 contains 18 residues. The germline CDR1 and CDR2 sequences are ENHRY and SYGVKD. The V end lost 0 bases, the J end lost 4 bases, and 18 bases lay between the germline ends. The CDR3 loop reads CAISESKEMTANNEKLFF. Here the CDR3 DNA reads TGTGCCATCAGTGAGTCGAAGGAAATGACAGCAAATAATGAAAAACTGTTTTTT.

This clone was found a few times. The chain couples TRBV9 to TRBJ2-5; D is possibly TRBD1 (6 bases). Germline V CDR1 and CDR2: SGDLS, YYNGEE. The V end lost 4 bases, the J end lost 4 bases, and 14 bases lay between the germline ends. The CDR3 sequence is 14 residues long. The CDR3 DNA reads TGTGCCAGCAGCCCGACAGGCCAACGAGAGACCCAGTACTTC. It is translated as CASSPTGQRETQYF.

CDR3 in DNA: TGTGCCTGGGCGGGGGAAGGGGAGCTGTTTTTT. It codes for CAWAGEGELFF. J is TRBJ2-2 and V is TRBV30, with 7 positions matching TRBD2. CDR1 and CDR2 (germline): GTSNPN, SVGIG (reference sequence). This CDR3 has 11 residues. J gave up 8 bases and V 5 bases, and 2 bases lay outside the gene matches.

V is TRBV5-6 and J is TRBJ2-5, with TRBD2 matching 13 bases. In germline, CDR1 is SGHDT, CDR2 YYEEEE. Trimming took 4 bases from V and 7 from J; bases not matched to a gene: 7. The CDR3 totals 15 residues. DNA for the CDR3: TGTGCCAGCAGCAGGACTAGCGGGAGATGGGGGACCCAGTACTTC. Translation gives CASSRTSGRWGTQYF.

This clone has only a few counts. This chain uses TRBV7-2 with TRBJ1-2; 7 positions match TRBD1. The length of the CDR3 is 14 residues. The V gene end was trimmed by 0 bases and the J gene end by 2 bases; junction bases not matched to a gene: 0. Germline assignment: CDR1 SGHTA and CDR2 FQGNSA. The CDR3 sequence is CASSLAGQNYGYTF. In nucleotides, the CDR3 is TGTGCCAGCAGCTTAGCGGGACAGAACTATGGCTACACCTTC.

The genes are TRBV18 and TRBJ2-4, with 12 bases identical to TRBD2. Trimming took 2 bases from V and 9 from J; bases not matched to a gene: 14. The CDR3 is made up of 18 amino acids. CDR1 is KGHSH and CDR2 is LQKENI in the germline V gene. The CDR3 nucleotides are TGTGCCAGCTCACCATTGCGGGGACTAGCGGGCGCAACCGGCATTCAGTACTTC. It is translated as CASSPLRGLAGATGIQYF.

CDR3 region: CASSLGQGLSLSYEQYF. The CDR3 DNA follows: TGCGCCAGCAGCTTGGGGCAGGGGCTTAGCCTTTCCTACGAGCAGTACTTC. The chain carries TRBV5-1 and TRBJ2-7, with D maybe TRBD1 (6 bases). V was cut by 0 bases and J by 1 base, with 17 bases left in between. Germline V gene lookup returns CDR1 SGHRS and CDR2 YFSETQ. This CDR3 contains 17 residues.

The CDR3 DNA reads TGCGCCAGCAGCTTGGACAGGGGGCGGATTGAAGCTTTCTTT. Translated, it gives CASSLDRGRIEAFF. V and J are TRBV5-1 and TRBJ1-1; 9 nucleotides align to TRBD1. The germline V gene encodes CDR1 SGHRS and CDR2 YFSETQ. Losses at the gene ends were 0 bases for V and 7 bases for J; bases not matched to a gene: 4. This CDR3 spans 14 amino acids. The full variable domain, in which reference TRBV5-1 and TRBJ1-1 provide the parts outside the CDR3, is KAGVTQTPRYLIKTRGQQVTLSCSPISGHRSVSWYQQTPGQGLQFLFEYFSETQRNKGNFPGRFSGRQFSNSRSEMNVSTLELGDSALYLCASSLDRGRIEAFFGQGTRLTVV.